This record looks at one T cell receptor (beta chain) sequence and its context. Its antigen is undetermined. These data belong to a study of breast tumors, draining lymph nodes, adjacent tissues. Study conclusions and caveats: Most tumor T cells seemingly derive from lymph node, then expand in tumor. The lymph node origin of tumor T cells was framed as consistent with a hypothesis, not demonstrated. Tumor and nontumor repertoires were significantly more similar in luminal-like than in basal-like breast cancer. Tumors had less TCR diversity than lymph nodes, more than nontumor tissue.

Samples came from axillary lymph nodes draining the breast cancer. V was trimmed by 2 bases and J by 3 bases, leaving 14 bases between them. The CDR3 extends over 16 amino acids. Germline CDR1 and CDR2: LGHDT and YNNKEL (reference sequence). Each CDR3 protein is one row after TCRdb ran MiXCR on the multiplex PCR reads. The sample gives some 230,000 distinct CDR3 sequences, around 34% of which show up once; under 4.5% is in the top ten. Sequenced material: axillary lymph node tissue. The chain employs TRBV3-1 and TRBJ2-1, with D possibly being TRBD2 (7 bases). The TCR comes from a female donor with breast cancer. Some clones in this sample may be carry-over from other donors' samples. This CDR3 reads CASSQSRGGGYNEQFF. The CDR3 DNA sequence: TGTGCCAGCAGCCAATCCCGCGGGGGCGGCTACAATGAGCAGTTCTTC.